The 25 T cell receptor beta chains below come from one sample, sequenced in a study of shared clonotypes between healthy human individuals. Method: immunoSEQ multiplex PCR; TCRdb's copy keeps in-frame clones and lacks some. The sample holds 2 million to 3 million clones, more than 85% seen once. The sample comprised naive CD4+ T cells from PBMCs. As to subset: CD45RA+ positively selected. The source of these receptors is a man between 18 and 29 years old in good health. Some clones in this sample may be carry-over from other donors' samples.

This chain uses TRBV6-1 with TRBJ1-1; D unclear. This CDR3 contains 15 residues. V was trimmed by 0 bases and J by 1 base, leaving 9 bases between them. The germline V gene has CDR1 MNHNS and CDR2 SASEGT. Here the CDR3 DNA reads TGTGCCAGCAGTGAAGCATACAGAGGGAACACTGAAGCTTTCTTT. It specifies CASSEAYRGNTEAFF.

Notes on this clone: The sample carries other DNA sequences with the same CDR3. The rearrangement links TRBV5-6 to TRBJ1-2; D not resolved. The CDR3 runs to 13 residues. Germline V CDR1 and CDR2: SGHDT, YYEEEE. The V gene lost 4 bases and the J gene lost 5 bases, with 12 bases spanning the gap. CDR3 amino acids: CASSLGPGYGYTF. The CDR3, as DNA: TGTGCCAGCAGCCTCGGGCCGGGTTATGGCTACACCTTC.

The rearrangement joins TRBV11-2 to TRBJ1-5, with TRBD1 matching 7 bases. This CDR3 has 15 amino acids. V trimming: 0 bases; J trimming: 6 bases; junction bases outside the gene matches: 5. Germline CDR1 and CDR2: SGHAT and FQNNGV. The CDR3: CASSLDEGAGQPQHF. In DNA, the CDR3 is TGTGCCAGCAGCTTAGATGAGGGGGCAGGTCAGCCCCAGCATTTT.

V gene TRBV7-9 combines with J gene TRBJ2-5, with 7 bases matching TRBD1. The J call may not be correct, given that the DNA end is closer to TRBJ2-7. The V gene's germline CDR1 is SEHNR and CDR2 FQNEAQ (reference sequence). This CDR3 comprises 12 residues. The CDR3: CARYQGAYEQYF. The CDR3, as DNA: TGTGCCCGTTACCAGGGGGCCTACGAGCAGTACTTC.

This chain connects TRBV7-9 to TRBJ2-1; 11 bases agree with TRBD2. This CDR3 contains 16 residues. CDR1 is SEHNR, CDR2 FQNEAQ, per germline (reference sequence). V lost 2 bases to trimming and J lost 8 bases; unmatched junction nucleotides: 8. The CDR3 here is CASSLTLTSGSDEQFF. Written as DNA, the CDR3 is TGTGCCAGCAGCTTAACCCTAACTAGCGGGAGTGATGAGCAGTTCTTC.

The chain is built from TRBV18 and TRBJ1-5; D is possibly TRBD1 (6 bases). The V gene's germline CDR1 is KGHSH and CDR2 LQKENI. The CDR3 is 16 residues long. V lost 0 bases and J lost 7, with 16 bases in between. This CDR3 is CASSPPGGRPGQPQHF. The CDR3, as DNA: TGTGCCAGCTCACCACCGGGGGGGCGCCCCGGACAGCCCCAGCATTTT.

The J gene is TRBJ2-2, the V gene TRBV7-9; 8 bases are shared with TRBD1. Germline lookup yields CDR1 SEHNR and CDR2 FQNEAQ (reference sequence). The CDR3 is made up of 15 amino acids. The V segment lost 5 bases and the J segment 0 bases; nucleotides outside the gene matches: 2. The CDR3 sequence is CASSTTGANTGELFF. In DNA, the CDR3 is TGTGCCAGCAGCACGACAGGGGCGAACACCGGGGAGCTGTTTTTT.

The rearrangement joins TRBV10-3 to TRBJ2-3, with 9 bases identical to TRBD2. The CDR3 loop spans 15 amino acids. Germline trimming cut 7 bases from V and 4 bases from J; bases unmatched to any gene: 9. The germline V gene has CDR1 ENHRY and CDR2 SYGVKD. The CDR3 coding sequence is TGTGCCATCAAGAGACTAGCGGAGGCCTCAGATACGCAGTATTTT. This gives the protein CAIKRLAEASDTQYF.

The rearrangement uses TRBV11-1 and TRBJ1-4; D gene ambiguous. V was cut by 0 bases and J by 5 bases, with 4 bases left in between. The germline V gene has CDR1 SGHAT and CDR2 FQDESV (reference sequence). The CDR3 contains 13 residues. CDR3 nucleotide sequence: TGTGCCAGCAGCTTAGCGAAAAATGAAAAACTGTTTTTT. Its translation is CASSLAKNEKLFF.

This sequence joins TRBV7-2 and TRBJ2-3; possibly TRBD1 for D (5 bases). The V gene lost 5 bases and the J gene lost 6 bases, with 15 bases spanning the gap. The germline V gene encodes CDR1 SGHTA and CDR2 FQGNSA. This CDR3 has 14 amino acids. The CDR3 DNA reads TGTGCCAGCAGCCTAAGTGTGGGGCCGGATACGCAGTATTTT. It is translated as CASSLSVGPDTQYF. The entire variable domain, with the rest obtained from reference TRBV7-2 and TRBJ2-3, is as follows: GAGVSQSPSNKVTEKGKDVELRCDPISGHTALYWYRQSLGQGLEFLIYFQGNSAPDKSGLPSDRFSAERTGGSVSTLTIQRTQQEDSAVYLCASSLSVGPDTQYFGPGTRLTVL.

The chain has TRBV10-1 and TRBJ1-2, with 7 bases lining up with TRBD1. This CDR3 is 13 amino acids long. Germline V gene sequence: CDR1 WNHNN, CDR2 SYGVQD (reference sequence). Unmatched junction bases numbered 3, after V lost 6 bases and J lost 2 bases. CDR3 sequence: CASSQGQNYGYTF. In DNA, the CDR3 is TGCGCCAGCAGCCAGGGACAGAACTATGGCTACACCTTC.

CDR3 loop: CASGLFPETNYGYTF. DNA of the CDR3: TGTGCCAGCGGGTTGTTTCCAGAAACTAACTATGGCTACACCTTC. The rearrangement uses TRBV28 and TRBJ1-2; no clear D. Germline loops: CDR1 MDHEN, CDR2 SYDVKM. The V end lost 8 bases, the J end lost 0 bases, and 16 bases lay between the germline ends. The length of the CDR3 is 15 residues.

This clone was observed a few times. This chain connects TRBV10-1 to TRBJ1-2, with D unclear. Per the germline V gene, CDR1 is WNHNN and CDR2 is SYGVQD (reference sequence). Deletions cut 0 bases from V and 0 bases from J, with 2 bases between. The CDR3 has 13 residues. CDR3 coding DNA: TGCGCCAGCAGTGAGTCGGCTAACTATGGCTACACCTTC. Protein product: CASSESANYGYTF.

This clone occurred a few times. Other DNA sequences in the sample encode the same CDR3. CDR3 residues: CASSLEGQGYGYTF. The DNA for the CDR3 is TGCGCCAGCAGCTTGGAGGGACAGGGCTATGGCTACACCTTC. The gene calls are TRBV5-1 and TRBJ1-2; 9 nucleotides agree with TRBD1. Germline V gene data show CDR1 as SGHRS and CDR2 as YFSETQ. J was trimmed by 4 bases and V by 0 bases; bases with no gene match: 1. This CDR3 spans 14 amino acids. The full variable domain, rest sourced from reference TRBV5-1 and TRBJ1-2, is KAGVTQTPRYLIKTRGQQVTLSCSPISGHRSVSWYQQTPGQGLQFLFEYFSETQRNKGNFPGRFSGRQFSNSRSEMNVSTLELGDSALYLCASSLEGQGYGYTFGSGTRLTVV.

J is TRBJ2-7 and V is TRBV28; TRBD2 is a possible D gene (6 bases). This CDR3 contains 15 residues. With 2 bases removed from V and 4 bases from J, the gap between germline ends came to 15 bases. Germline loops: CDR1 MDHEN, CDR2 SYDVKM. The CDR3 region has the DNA TGTGCCAGCAGTTTAGGCGGGCTAGCGCCTTACGAGCAGTACTTC. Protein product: CASSLGGLAPYEQYF.

Here the CDR3 reads CASSSPPGRGGDEQFF. CDR3 nucleotides: TGTGCCAGCAGTTCACCCCCGGGGAGGGGAGGGGATGAGCAGTTCTTC. The rearrangement joins TRBV28 to TRBJ2-1; 7 nucleotides line up with TRBD2. In germline, CDR1 is MDHEN, CDR2 SYDVKM. The ends lost 4 bases at V and 8 bases at J; junction bases unmatched: 14. The CDR3 sequence is 16 residues long. Complete variable domain (other parts from reference TRBV28 and TRBJ2-1): DVKVTQSSRYLVKRTGEKVFLECVQDMDHENMFWYRQDPGLGLRLIYFSYDVKMKEKGDIPEGYSVSREKKERFSLILESASTNQTSMYLCASSSPPGRGGDEQFFGPGTRLTVL.

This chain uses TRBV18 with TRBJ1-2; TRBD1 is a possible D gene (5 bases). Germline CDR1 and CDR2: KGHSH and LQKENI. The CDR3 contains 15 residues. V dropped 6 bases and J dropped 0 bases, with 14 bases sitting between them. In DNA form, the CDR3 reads TGTGCCAGCTCTCCGCTTGACAGCGCTAACTATGGCTACACCTTC. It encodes CASSPLDSANYGYTF.

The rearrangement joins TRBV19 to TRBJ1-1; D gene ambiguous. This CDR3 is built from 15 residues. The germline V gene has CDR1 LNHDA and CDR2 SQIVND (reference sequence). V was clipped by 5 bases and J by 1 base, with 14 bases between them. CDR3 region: CASSPRPFTNTEAFF. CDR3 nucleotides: TGTGCCAGTAGTCCCCGACCCTTCACGAACACTGAAGCTTTCTTT.

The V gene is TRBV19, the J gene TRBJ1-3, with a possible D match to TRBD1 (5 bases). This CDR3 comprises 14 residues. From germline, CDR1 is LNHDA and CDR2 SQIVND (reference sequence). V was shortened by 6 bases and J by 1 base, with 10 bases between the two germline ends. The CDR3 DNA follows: TGTGCCAGTAGATACCCAGGGTCTGGAAACACCATATATTTT. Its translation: CASRYPGSGNTIYF.

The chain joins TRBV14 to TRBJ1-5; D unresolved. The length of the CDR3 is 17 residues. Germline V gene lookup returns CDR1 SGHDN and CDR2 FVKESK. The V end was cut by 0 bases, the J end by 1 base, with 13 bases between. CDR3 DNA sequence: TGTGCCAGCAGCCAAGAAGGAGGGCGTCTGAGCAATCAGCCCCAGCATTTT. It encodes CASSQEGGRLSNQPQHF.

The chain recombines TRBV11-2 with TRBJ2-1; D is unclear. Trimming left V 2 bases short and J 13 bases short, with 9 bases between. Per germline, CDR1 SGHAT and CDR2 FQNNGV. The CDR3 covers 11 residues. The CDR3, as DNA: TGTGCCAGCAGCTTAACCCAGCACCAGTTCTTC. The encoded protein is CASSLTQHQFF.

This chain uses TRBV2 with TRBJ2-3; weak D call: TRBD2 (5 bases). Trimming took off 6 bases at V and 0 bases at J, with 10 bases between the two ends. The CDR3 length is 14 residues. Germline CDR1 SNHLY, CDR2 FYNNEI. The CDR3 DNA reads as TGTGCCAGCAGGGCGGGCAGAAGCACAGATACGCAGTATTTT. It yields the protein CASRAGRSTDTQYF.

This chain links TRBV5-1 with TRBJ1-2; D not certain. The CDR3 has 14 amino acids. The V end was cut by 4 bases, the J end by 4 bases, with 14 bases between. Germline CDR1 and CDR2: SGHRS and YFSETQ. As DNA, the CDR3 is TGCGCCAGCAGCGCCGATCCGGGAGCCTATGGCTACACCTTC. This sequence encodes CASSADPGAYGYTF.

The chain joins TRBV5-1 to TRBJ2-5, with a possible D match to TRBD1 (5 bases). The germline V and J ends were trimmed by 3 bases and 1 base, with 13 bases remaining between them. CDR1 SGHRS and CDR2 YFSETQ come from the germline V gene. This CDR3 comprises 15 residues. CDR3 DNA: TGCGCCAGCAGCTCAATACCAGACAGCCAAGAGACCCAGTACTTC. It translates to CASSSIPDSQETQYF.

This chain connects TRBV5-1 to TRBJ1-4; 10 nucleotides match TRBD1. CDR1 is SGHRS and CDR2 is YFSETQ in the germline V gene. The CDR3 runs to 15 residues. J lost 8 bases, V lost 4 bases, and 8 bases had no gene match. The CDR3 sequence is CASSGLTGGGEKLFF. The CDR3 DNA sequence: TGCGCCAGCAGCGGCCTGACAGGGGGCGGCGAAAAACTGTTTTTT.